The table lists the clone carrying this TCR beta chain with a few counts. As yet, its antigen is unknown. The method was immunoSEQ multiplex PCR; TCRdb's version includes in-frame clones alone and lacks a portion of them. The table includes about 94,000 clones, around 87% detected once. The CDR3 has 13 amino acids. Trimming took 5 bases from V and 0 from J, leaving 8 bases between them. Germline CDR1 is SQVTM and CDR2 is ANQGSEA. These data originate in a study of OX40 agonist ivuxolimab in advanced cancers. Study in general: An agonistic human IgG2 monoclonal antibody against OX40 (CD134) was given. At 0.01 to 10 mg/kg, ivuxolimab was administered intravenously to patients every 2 weeks. Three patients, one with hepatocellular carcinoma and two with cutaneous melanoma, achieved partial responses.

General observations from the study: In the 0.1-3.0 mg/kg groups, partial responders showed among the lowest expansion.

This sample comprised CD4+ or CD8+ T cells sorted from blood, obtained in a trial of the OX40 agonist ivuxolimab. The rearrangement joins TRBV29-1 to TRBJ1-5; D not certain. The receptor comes from an adult with an advanced solid tumor such as melanoma, head and neck, liver or kidney cancer. The DNA for the CDR3 is TGCAGCGTTCGAGAAGATAGCAATCAGCCCCAGCATTTT. This sequence encodes CSVREDSNQPQHF. The full variable domain, rest sourced from reference TRBV29-1 and TRBJ1-5, is SAVISQKPSRDICQRGTSLTIQCQVDSQVTMMFWYRQQPGQSLTLIATANQGSEATYESGFVIDKFPISRPNLTFSTLTVSNMSPEDSSIYLCSVREDSNQPQHFGDGTRLSIL.